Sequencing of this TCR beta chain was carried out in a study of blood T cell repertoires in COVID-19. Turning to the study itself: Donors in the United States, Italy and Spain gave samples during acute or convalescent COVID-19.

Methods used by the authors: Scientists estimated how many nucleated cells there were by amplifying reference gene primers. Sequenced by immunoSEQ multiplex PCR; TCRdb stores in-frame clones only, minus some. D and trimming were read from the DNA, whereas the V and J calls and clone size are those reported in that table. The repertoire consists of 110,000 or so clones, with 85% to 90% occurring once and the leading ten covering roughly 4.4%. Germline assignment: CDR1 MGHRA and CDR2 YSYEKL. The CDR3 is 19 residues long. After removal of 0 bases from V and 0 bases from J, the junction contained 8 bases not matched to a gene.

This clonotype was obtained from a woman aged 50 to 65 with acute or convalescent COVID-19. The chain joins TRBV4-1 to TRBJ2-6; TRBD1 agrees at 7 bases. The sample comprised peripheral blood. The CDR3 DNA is TGCGCCAGCAGCCAAGATAAGGGACAGCGACTCTCTGGGGCCAACGTCCTGACTTTC. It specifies CASSQDKGQRLSGANVLTF.